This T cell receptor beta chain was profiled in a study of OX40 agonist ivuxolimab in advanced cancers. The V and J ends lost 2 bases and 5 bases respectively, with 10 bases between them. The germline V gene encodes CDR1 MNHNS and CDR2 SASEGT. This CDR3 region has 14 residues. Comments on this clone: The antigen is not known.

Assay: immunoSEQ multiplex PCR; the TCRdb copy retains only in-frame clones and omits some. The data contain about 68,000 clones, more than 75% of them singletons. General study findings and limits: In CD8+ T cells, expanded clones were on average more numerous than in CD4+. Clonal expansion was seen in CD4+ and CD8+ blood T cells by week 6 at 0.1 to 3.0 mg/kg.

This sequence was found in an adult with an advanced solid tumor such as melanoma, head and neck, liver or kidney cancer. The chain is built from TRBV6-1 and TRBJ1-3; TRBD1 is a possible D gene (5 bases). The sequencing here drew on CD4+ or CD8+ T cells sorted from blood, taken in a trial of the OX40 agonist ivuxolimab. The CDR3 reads CASSEYGDRNTIYF. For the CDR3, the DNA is TGTGCCAGCAGTGAATATGGGGACCGAAACACCATATATTTT.